This T cell receptor (beta chain) was sequenced during a study of siplizumab effects on memory and regulatory T cells. V shed 10 bases and J shed 5 bases, with 14 bases lying between them. The V gene's germline CDR1 is LNHDA and CDR2 SQIVND (reference sequence). The CDR3 consists of 12 residues. Profiling relied on immunoSEQ multiplex PCR, and the TCRdb table lists in-frame clones only, not all of them. The sample has 50,000 or so clones, over 85% seen once; the top ten hold about 40%. Sequencing used CD8+ T cells sorted from blood. The receptor was isolated from a human donor in good health. The chain is built from TRBV19 and TRBJ1-1; maybe TRBD1 (5 bases). In DNA form, the CDR3 reads TGTGCCACCAGGGTGGGGGGAACTGAAGCTTTCTTT. The encoded protein is CATRVGGTEAFF.